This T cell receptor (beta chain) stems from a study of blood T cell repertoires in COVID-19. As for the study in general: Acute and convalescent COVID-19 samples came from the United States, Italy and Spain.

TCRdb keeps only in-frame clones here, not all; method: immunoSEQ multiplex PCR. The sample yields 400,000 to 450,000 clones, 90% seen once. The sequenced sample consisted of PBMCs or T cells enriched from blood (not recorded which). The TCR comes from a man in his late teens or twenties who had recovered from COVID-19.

CDR3 bases: TGCGCCAGCAGCGGCGGGCCAGGAATGAACACTGAAGCTTTCTTT. This translates into CASSGGPGMNTEAFF. This chain connects TRBV5-1 to TRBJ1-1, with D unresolved. The CDR3 sequence is 15 residues long. V dropped 4 bases and J dropped 0 bases, with 13 bases sitting between them. Per germline, CDR1 SGHRS and CDR2 YFSETQ.